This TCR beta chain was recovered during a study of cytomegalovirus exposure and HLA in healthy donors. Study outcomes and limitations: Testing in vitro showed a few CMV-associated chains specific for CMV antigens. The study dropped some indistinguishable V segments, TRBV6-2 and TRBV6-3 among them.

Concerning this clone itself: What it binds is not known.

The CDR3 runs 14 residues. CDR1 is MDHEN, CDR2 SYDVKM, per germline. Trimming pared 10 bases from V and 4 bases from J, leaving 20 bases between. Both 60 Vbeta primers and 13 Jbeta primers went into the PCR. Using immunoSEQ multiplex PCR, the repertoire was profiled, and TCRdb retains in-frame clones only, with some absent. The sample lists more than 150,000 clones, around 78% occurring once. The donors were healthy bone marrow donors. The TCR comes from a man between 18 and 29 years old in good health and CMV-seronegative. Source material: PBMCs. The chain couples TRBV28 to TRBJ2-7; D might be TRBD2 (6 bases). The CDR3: CATSPGGGPYEQYF. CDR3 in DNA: TGTGCCACCTCTCCTGGGGGAGGCCCTTACGAGCAGTACTTC.